Listed below are T cell receptor beta chains from one sample, sequenced in a study of blood T cell repertoires in COVID-19. Profiled with immunoSEQ multiplex PCR; TCRdb holds only in-frame clones, not every one. The sample includes about 35,000 clones, around three quarters of them seen just once. Sequenced: peripheral blood. All receptors come from a woman aged 70-85 years with acute or convalescent COVID-19. The CDR3 runs from the conserved cysteine through the conserved F or W. The D gene is left open where the match is weak. The size entry is marked missing in some rows and otherwise reads once, few, many or a size class.

abundance | d_gene | j_gene | v_gene | CDR3nt | CDR3aa
- | - | TRBJ1-2 | TRBV14 | TGTGCCAGCAGCCCGACAGGTGGAGGCTATGGCTACACCTTC | CASSPTGGGYGYTF
- | TRBD1 | TRBJ1-6 | TRBV29-1 | TGCAGCGTTGGACAGGGAGTTAATTCACCCCTCCACTTT | CSVGQGVNSPLHF
few | - | TRBJ2-7 | TRBV5-1 | TGCGCCAGCAGCAGTCAGGGCCACGAGCAGTACTTC | CASSSQGHEQYF
once | TRBD1 | TRBJ1-1 | TRBV6-1 | TGTGCCAGCAGTGATTTCCGGGACAGGGTTGAAGCTTTCTTT | CASSDFRDRVEAFF
- | TRBD2 | TRBJ2-7 | TRBV4-1 | TGCGCCAGCAGCCCCTTGTGGGGGGGTCCCTACGAGCAGTACTTC | CASSPLWGGPYEQYF
once | - | TRBJ2-3 | TRBV7-9 | TGTGCCAGCAGCCCTCCGAGGGCAGATACGCAGTATTTT | CASSPPRADTQYF
once | - | TRBJ2-3 | TRBV28 | TGTGCCAGCGGTGACAAAAGCACAGATACGCAGTATTTT | CASGDKSTDTQYF
few | - | TRBJ1-1 | TRBV5-1 | TGCGCCAGCAGCTTGGACCTTCTTCGGGGGAACACTGAAGCTTTCTTT | CASSLDLLRGNTEAFF
- | - | TRBJ1-1 | TRBV2 | TGTGCCAGCAAGAGGGAGGGCACTGAAGCTTTCTTT | CASKREGTEAFF
- | - | TRBJ2-4 | TRBV16 | TGTGCCAGCAGCCAACTACCCCTACGCTCGGCCAAAAACATTCAGTACTTC | CASSQLPLRSAKNIQYF
- | - | TRBJ2-7 | TRBV25-1 | TGTGCCAGCAGTGAATCCGCCCGGAGCGAGCAGTACTTC | CASSESARSEQYF
- | - | TRBJ2-3 | TRBV7-2 | TGTGCCAGCAGCTTTAGCTTCTTTGGCACAGATACGCAGTATTTT | CASSFSFFGTDTQYF
- | - | TRBJ2-4 | TRBV7-9 | TGTGCCAGCAGCTTAGAAGGTCAGGGCCCCAAAAACATTCAGTACTTC | CASSLEGQGPKNIQYF
- | - | TRBJ2-1 | TRBV7-6 | TGTGCCAGCAGCCCCGTTCGCAATGAGCAGTTCTTC | CASSPVRNEQFF
- | - | TRBJ2-3 | TRBV24-1 | TGTGCCACCAGTGATAGCCGCACAGATACGCAGTATTTT | CATSDSRTDTQYF
- | - | TRBJ2-7 | TRBV5-5 | TGTGCCAGCAGGACCCCGACAGAGACCTACGAGCAGTACTTC | CASRTPTETYEQYF
- | TRBD2 | TRBJ2-1 | TRBV5-1 | TGCGCCAGCAGCTTGGCCGGGGGGACCAGTAACTCCCCATCCTACAATGAGCAGTTCTTC | CASSLAGGTSNSPSYNEQFF
- | TRBD2 | TRBJ2-1 | TRBV7-7 | TGTGCCAGCAGCATTAGCGGGGGGAACAATGAGCAGTTCTTC | CASSISGGNNEQFF
- | - | TRBJ2-6 | TRBV7-9 | TGTGCCAGCAGCTTACGTTCGTCTGGGGCCAACGTCCTGACTTTC | CASSLRSSGANVLTF
- | - | TRBJ2-7 | TRBV5-4 | TGTGCCAGCAGCGGAGGGAACTCCTACGAGCAGTACTTC | CASSGGNSYEQYF
few | - | TRBJ2-1 | TRBV9 | TGTGCCAGCAGCGTAGAAGGGGTCGATGAGCAGTTCTTC | CASSVEGVDEQFF
- | - | TRBJ2-7 | TRBV19 | TGTGCCAGTAGTATTTTGGCAGGGCGTATCTACGAGCAGTACTTC | CASSILAGRIYEQYF
- | - | TRBJ1-2 | TRBV19 | TGTGCCAGTAGTATATTCCAGGGCTATGGCTACACCTTC | CASSIFQGYGYTF
- | TRBD2 | TRBJ2-5 | TRBV6-5 | TGTGCCAGCACTCCTAGCGGGGGGGCGAAGACCCAGTACTTC | CASTPSGGAKTQYF
- | TRBD2 | TRBJ2-2 | TRBV29-1 | TGCAGCGTTCGAGGGACTAGCGGGTATTCGCCCGGGGAGCTGTTTTTT | CSVRGTSGYSPGELFF
- | - | TRBJ1-4 | TRBV6-5 | TGTGCCAGCAGCGGAGCGAGGGACACTTATGAAAAACTGTTTTTT | CASSGARDTYEKLFF
- | - | TRBJ2-5 | TRBV3-1/TRBV3-2 | TGTGCCAGCAGCTCACAGGGCATGTCAAGTGAGACCCAGTACTTC | CASSSQGMSSETQYF
- | TRBD2 | TRBJ2-1 | TRBV5-1 | TGCGCCAGCAGCCCTAGCGGGGGCCCCTACAATGAGCAGTTCTTC | CASSPSGGPYNEQFF
- | - | TRBJ2-7 | TRBV21-1 | TGTGCCAGCAGTACTAGCGGGAGAGTATCCTACGAGCAGTACTTC | CASSTSGRVSYEQYF
- | TRBD1 | TRBJ2-5 | TRBV12-5 | TGTGCTAGTGGTTCCGGGACAGGCGCTCAAGAGACCCAGTACTTC | CASGSGTGAQETQYF
- | - | TRBJ1-2 | TRBV19 | TGTGCCAGTAGTACAGGGTTGGGCTATGGCTACACCTTC | CASSTGLGYGYTF
- | - | TRBJ2-3 | TRBV5-1 | TGCGCCAGCAGCCTTGCTCGAGGGTTCACAGATACGCAGTATTTT | CASSLARGFTDTQYF
- | TRBD1 | TRBJ1-1 | TRBV5-4 | TGTGCCAGCAGCTTGAGGACAGGGGACACTGAAGCTTTCTTT | CASSLRTGDTEAFF
few | - | TRBJ1-1 | TRBV18 | TGTGCCAGCTCACCAAATAGCCACCCGAACACTGAAGCTTTCTTT | CASSPNSHPNTEAFF
- | - | TRBJ2-3 | TRBV25-1 | TGTGCCACCGCAAACCTGGGCCCCACAGATACGCAGTATTTT | CATANLGPTDTQYF
once | TRBD1 | TRBJ1-3 | TRBV6-5 | TGTGCCAGCAGGACCGGGACAGCTGGAAACACCATATATTTT | CASRTGTAGNTIYF
- | TRBD2 | TRBJ2-3 | TRBV20-1 | TGCAGTGCTAGTTCGACTAGCGGGGCCAGCACAGATACGCAGTATTTT | CSASSTSGASTDTQYF
- | TRBD1 | TRBJ2-3 | TRBV24-1 | TGTGCCACCAGTGATCCGGGACAGGGGGTGGCAGATACGCAGTATTTT | CATSDPGQGVADTQYF
once | - | TRBJ2-5 | TRBV27 | TGTGCCAGCAGTTTAATTACAGGGTCAATTGGGACCCAGTACTTC | CASSLITGSIGTQYF
many | TRBD1 | TRBJ1-1 | TRBV27 | TGTGCCAGCAGTTTACGAGCCGGGGACAGGGGGAACACTGAAGCTTTCTTT | CASSLRAGDRGNTEAFF
- | - | TRBJ2-1 | TRBV13 | TGTGCCAGCAGCTTAGGCAGGGCTGAGCAGTTCTTC | CASSLGRAEQFF
- | TRBD1 | TRBJ1-2 | TRBV6-1 | TGTGCCAGCAGCGAAGGGGGCTCCTATGGCTACACCTTC | CASSEGGSYGYTF
- | - | TRBJ1-2 | TRBV29-1 | TGCAGCGTTGCCGGTATATATGGCTACACCTTC | CSVAGIYGYTF
- | TRBD2 | TRBJ2-5 | TRBV11-2 | TGTGCCAGCAGCCCAGGACTAGCGGGAGAGACCCAGTACTTC | CASSPGLAGETQYF
- | - | TRBJ1-6 | TRBV6-5 | TGTGCCAGCAGGCGGGACCGGGCGCACAATTCACCCCTCCACTTT | CASRRDRAHNSPLHF
- | TRBD2 | TRBJ2-1 | TRBV29-1 | TGCAGCGTGGGGCTCCTAGCGGGAAGTAATGAGCAGTTCTTC | CSVGLLAGSNEQFF
- | - | TRBJ1-4 | TRBV19 | TGTGCCAGTAGTCCGACAGGAGCAACTAATGAAAAACTGTTTTTT | CASSPTGATNEKLFF
once | - | TRBJ1-2 | TRBV28 | TGTGCCAGCAGTTTAGAGGCGGCGTATGGCTACACCTTC | CASSLEAAYGYTF
- | - | TRBJ1-3 | TRBV6-5 | TGTGCCAGCAGTCCGGGGGGCTCTGGAAACACCATATATTTT | CASSPGGSGNTIYF
- | TRBD2 | TRBJ2-7 | TRBV7-2 | TGTGCCAGCAGCTTAGCGAAAATAGCGGGAGGCTACTACGAGCAGTACTTC | CASSLAKIAGGYYEQYF